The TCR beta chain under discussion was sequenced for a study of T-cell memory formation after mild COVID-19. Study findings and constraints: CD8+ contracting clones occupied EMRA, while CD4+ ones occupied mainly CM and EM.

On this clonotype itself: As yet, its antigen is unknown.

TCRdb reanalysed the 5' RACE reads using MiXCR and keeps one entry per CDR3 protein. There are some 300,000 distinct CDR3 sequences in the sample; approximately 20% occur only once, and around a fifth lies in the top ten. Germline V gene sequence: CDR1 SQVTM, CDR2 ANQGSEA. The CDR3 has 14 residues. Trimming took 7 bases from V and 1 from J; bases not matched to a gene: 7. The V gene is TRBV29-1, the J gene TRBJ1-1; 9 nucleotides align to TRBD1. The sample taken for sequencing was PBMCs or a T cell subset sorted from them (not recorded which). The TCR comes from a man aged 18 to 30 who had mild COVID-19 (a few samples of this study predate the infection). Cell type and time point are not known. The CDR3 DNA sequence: TGCAGCGCACCCCCGGGACAGGGGAACACTGAAGCTTTCTTT. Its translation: CSAPPGQGNTEAFF.